Sequencing of this TCR beta chain was carried out in a study of blood T cell repertoires in COVID-19. Repertoires were generated with immunoSEQ multiplex PCR, while TCRdb's copy carries only in-frame clones and drops some. The sample includes some 150,000 clones, around 88% of them seen just once. Participants were aged about 18 to 90 years from about two dozen US areas. Clinical histories supplied by participants themselves formed the basis of cohort assignment. Per the germline V gene, CDR1 is LGHDT and CDR2 is YNNKEL (reference sequence). The ends were cut back, 1 base at V and 4 bases at J, with 24 bases in the middle. The CDR3 is made up of 19 amino acids.

The specimen sequenced was PBMCs or T cells enriched from blood (not recorded which). This receptor was identified in a woman aged 45-59 years in a cohort exposed to, infected with or recovered from COVID-19 (not recorded which). The rearrangement uses TRBV3-1 (or the pseudogene TRBV3-2) and TRBJ2-3; D remains unclear. As DNA, the CDR3 is TGTGCCAGCAGCCAAGTGTCCCGGTCGATGATTTTTATCGCAGATACGCAGTATTTT. Protein: CASSQVSRSMIFIADTQYF.